The sequence of this T cell receptor (beta chain) was determined in a study of identical twins. This clonotype was detected many times. Template switching added a universal primer site, and cDNA bore unique molecular identifiers. TCRdb itself ran the 5' RACE reads through MiXCR, one entry per CDR3 protein. The sample lists nearly 650,000 distinct CDR3 sequences, roughly 6.6% occurring once. V lost 6 bases and J lost 4, with 16 bases in between. This CDR3 contains 14 residues. CDR1 DFQATT and CDR2 SNEGSKA come from the germline V gene (reference sequence). The same specimen was also included in a second study, on yellow fever vaccine responses in identical twins.

The chain is built from TRBV20-1 and TRBJ1-5; D perhaps matches TRBD1 (5 bases). Sequencing was carried out using PBMCs. This TCR was sampled from a woman under 30 in good health. The CDR3 loop reads CSAIDQGPNQPQHF. DNA of the CDR3: TGCAGTGCCATCGATCAGGGTCCAAATCAGCCCCAGCATTTT.